These 24 T cell receptor beta chains came from one sample sequenced in a study of T cell responses to AZD1222 COVID-19 vaccine. This table comes from immunoSEQ multiplex PCR, and its TCRdb copy is limited to in-frame clones, with some not included. Found here are 100,000 or so clones, about 86% of them singletons; the top ten hold approximately 1.5%. Sequencing used peripheral blood, obtained on day 0 of AZD1222 vaccination. Receptor source: an adult in good health.

This chain connects TRBV5-1 to TRBJ1-1; 8 nucleotides agree with TRBD1. Unmatched junction bases numbered 11, after V lost 0 bases and J lost 1 base. In germline, CDR1 is SGHRS, CDR2 YFSETQ. This CDR3 is 18 amino acids long. Here the CDR3 reads CASSLARGRRLPNTEAFF. In nucleotides, the CDR3 is TGCGCCAGCAGCTTGGCCAGGGGGCGCAGGTTACCGAACACTGAAGCTTTCTTT. Variable domain in full (rest from reference TRBV5-1 and TRBJ1-1): KAGVTQTPRYLIKTRGQQVTLSCSPISGHRSVSWYQQTPGQGLQFLFEYFSETQRNKGNFPGRFSGRQFSNSRSEMNVSTLELGDSALYLCASSLARGRRLPNTEAFFGQGTRLTVV.

The V and J genes are TRBV5-1 and TRBJ2-3; D might be TRBD1 (6 bases). V was shortened by 3 bases and J by 0 bases, with 11 bases between the two germline ends. The CDR3 is 15 residues long. Germline V gives CDR1 SGHRS, CDR2 YFSETQ. DNA for the CDR3: TGCGCCAGCAGCTCAAGGACAGCTAGCACAGATACGCAGTATTTT. It is translated as CASSSRTASTDTQYF.

The chain carries TRBV29-1 and TRBJ2-5, with D unresolved. The ends were cut back, 4 bases at V and 5 bases at J, with 5 bases in the middle. Per germline, CDR1 SQVTM and CDR2 ANQGSEA. The CDR3 consists of 10 residues. The CDR3 here is CSVGAETQYF. In nucleotides, the CDR3 is TGCAGCGTTGGCGCGGAGACCCAGTACTTC.

This rearrangement joins TRBV7-9 to TRBJ1-2, with no clear D. Germline-derived CDR1 and CDR2 are SEHNR and FQNEAQ (reference sequence). V was pared by 0 bases and J by 10 bases, with 9 bases between. The CDR3 loop spans 12 amino acids. Here the CDR3 DNA reads TGTGCCAGCAGCTTAGCTCGGGATTTCTACACCTTC. It codes for CASSLARDFYTF. Together with reference TRBV7-9 and TRBJ1-2, the CDR3 gives the full variable domain: DTGVSQNPRHKITKRGQNVTFRCDPISEHNRLYWYRQTLGQGPEFLTYFQNEAQLEKSRLLSDRFSAERPKGSFSTLEIQRTEQGDSAMYLCASSLARDFYTFGSGTRLTVV.

J is TRBJ2-7 and V is TRBV4-3; 9 bases map to TRBD1. The ends lost 3 bases at V and 3 bases at J; junction bases unmatched: 9. CDR3 length: 16 amino acids. Germline V gene lookup returns CDR1 LGHNA and CDR2 YSLEER. The CDR3 is CASSQNSGTGFYEQYF. The CDR3 DNA reads as TGCGCCAGCAGCCAGAACTCCGGGACAGGGTTCTACGAGCAGTACTTC.

V usage is TRBV3-1 (or the pseudogene TRBV3-2) and J usage is TRBJ2-3; TRBD1 agrees at 7 bases. J was trimmed by 5 bases and V by 4 bases; bases with no gene match: 15. This CDR3 is built from 17 residues. Germline CDR1 is LGHDT and CDR2 is YNNKEL (reference sequence). CDR3 DNA: TGTGCCAGCAGCCGCGCCCTGGCTAGGGGGCGAGGAGATACGCAGTATTTT. Translated, it gives CASSRALARGRGDTQYF.

The chain uses TRBV28 and TRBJ1-2; TRBD1 matches at 7 bases. The CDR3 is made up of 16 amino acids. Looked up from germline, CDR1 is MDHEN and CDR2 is SYDVKM. With V trimmed by 6 bases and J by 0 bases, 10 bases remained unmatched. CDR3 nucleotides: TGTGCCAGCAGATACCCCGGGACAGATTCTAACTATGGCTACACCTTC. It yields the protein CASRYPGTDSNYGYTF.

The CDR3 DNA reads as TGTGCCAGCAGTTTACGCCTAAGGGGCTACACCTTC. Its protein is CASSLRLRGYTF. The chain has TRBV28 and TRBJ1-2; no clear D. Deletions cut 2 bases from V and 8 bases from J, with 9 bases between. This CDR3 has 12 amino acids. Per the germline V gene, CDR1 is MDHEN and CDR2 is SYDVKM.

The chain joins TRBV5-5 to TRBJ2-7; D tentatively fits TRBD1 or TRBD2 (5 bases each). Per germline, CDR1 SGHKS and CDR2 YYEKEE (reference sequence). Trimming removed 4 bases at V and 3 bases at J, with 17 bases between. CDR3 length: 15 amino acids. CDR3 sequence reads: CASSPTPGTGYEQYF. Written as DNA, the CDR3 is TGTGCCAGCAGCCCGACCCCGGGGACGGGCTACGAGCAGTACTTC.

V usage is TRBV11-2 and J usage is TRBJ1-5; 9 nucleotides agree with TRBD1. The trim removed 2 bases at V and 4 bases at J, leaving 6 bases unmatched. The germline gives CDR1 SGHAT, CDR2 FQNNGV. This CDR3 is 16 amino acids long. CDR3 residues: CASSLNGQGINQPQHF. The CDR3 coding sequence is TGTGCCAGCAGCTTAAATGGACAGGGGATTAATCAGCCCCAGCATTTT.

The chain combines TRBV5-1 with TRBJ1-1; no definite D call. The CDR3 covers 14 residues. Germline CDR1 reads SGHRS; CDR2 reads YFSETQ. V was pared by 4 bases and J by 7 bases, with 17 bases between. As DNA, the CDR3 is TGCGCCAGCAGCCCCCCGATCGAGACGGATGAAGCTTTCTTT. Translating gives CASSPPIETDEAFF.

The gene calls are TRBV28 and TRBJ2-7; perhaps TRBD2 as D (5 bases). Trimming removed 1 base from V and 7 bases from J, with 11 bases in between. The CDR3 loop spans 13 amino acids. Germline CDR1 MDHEN, CDR2 SYDVKM. This CDR3 is CASSLSGLEEQYF. CDR3 coding DNA: TGTGCCAGCAGTTTATCGGGGTTGGAGGAGCAGTACTTC.

The rearrangement links TRBV27 to TRBJ1-3, with a possible D match to TRBD1 (5 bases). Germline assignment: CDR1 MNHEY and CDR2 SMNVEV (reference sequence). With 5 bases removed from V and 4 bases from J, the gap between germline ends came to 15 bases. CDR3 length: 15 amino acids. The CDR3 region is CASSAGTAKGNTIYF. In DNA, the CDR3 is TGTGCCAGCAGTGCAGGGACGGCTAAGGGAAACACCATATATTTT.

The CDR3 here is CASSLIRDEQYF. In DNA, the CDR3 is TGTGCCAGCAGCTTGATCAGGGACGAGCAGTACTTC. The V and J genes are TRBV7-9 and TRBJ2-7; D perhaps matches TRBD1 (5 bases). Germline CDR1 reads SEHNR; CDR2 reads FQNEAQ (reference sequence). With 3 bases removed from V and 5 bases from J, the gap between germline ends came to 8 bases. The CDR3 has 12 amino acids. Drawing the rest from reference TRBV7-9 and TRBJ2-7, the complete variable domain is DTGVSQNPRHKITKRGQNVTFRCDPISEHNRLYWYRQTLGQGPEFLTYFQNEAQLEKSRLLSDRFSAERPKGSFSTLEIQRTEQGDSAMYLCASSLIRDEQYFGPGTRLTVT.

This clone was recorded only once. The chain is built from TRBV10-1 and TRBJ1-1; D gene uncertain. Germline loops: CDR1 WNHNN, CDR2 SYGVQD (reference sequence). The CDR3 spans 15 residues. V was cut by 0 bases and J by 1 base, with 9 bases left in between. The CDR3 is CASSESYGRNTEAFF. The CDR3 DNA is TGCGCCAGCAGTGAGTCGTACGGCAGGAACACTGAAGCTTTCTTT.

This sequence joins TRBV29-1 and TRBJ2-3; no firm D call. The CDR3 extends over 13 amino acids. CDR1 is SQVTM, CDR2 ANQGSEA, per germline. Trimming shortened V by 6 bases and J by 2 bases, and 12 bases separated the two germline ends. DNA for the CDR3: TGCAGCGTCCTGCAGACTCTCACAGATACGCAGTATTTT. This sequence encodes CSVLQTLTDTQYF.

The V and J genes are TRBV27 and TRBJ2-3; TRBD2 matches at 8 bases. CDR3 size: 14 residues. Per the germline V gene, CDR1 is MNHEY and CDR2 is SMNVEV (reference sequence). V lost 5 bases, J lost 2 bases, and 3 bases stayed unmatched. CDR3 protein: CASSLAGITDTQYF. In nucleotides, the CDR3 is TGTGCCAGCAGTCTAGCGGGCATCACAGATACGCAGTATTTT.

The V call is TRBV27, the J call TRBJ1-2; 10 nucleotides match TRBD1. The germline V gene has CDR1 MNHEY and CDR2 SMNVEV (reference sequence). Unmatched junction bases numbered 2, after V lost 5 bases and J lost 2 bases. The CDR3 consists of 14 residues. In nucleotides, the CDR3 is TGTGCCAGCAGTGAGGGACAGGGGAACTATGGCTACACCTTC. Amino acids: CASSEGQGNYGYTF.

This clone was detected a few times. The V call is TRBV28, the J call TRBJ2-7; 12 bases align to TRBD2. V shed 5 bases and J 2 bases; nucleotides not matched to a gene: 10. The CDR3 has 17 residues. Germline CDR1 is MDHEN and CDR2 is SYDVKM. The CDR3 DNA is TGTGCCAGCAGTCCCCTCCTACTAGCGGGAGGTGCCTACGAGCAGTACTTC. Amino acids: CASSPLLLAGGAYEQYF.

This chain uses TRBV7-9 with TRBJ1-3; D unresolved. This CDR3 spans 15 amino acids. V dropped 2 bases and J dropped 0 bases, with 8 bases sitting between them. CDR1 is SEHNR and CDR2 is FQNEAQ in the germline V gene (reference sequence). CDR3 residues: CASSLFRSSGNTIYF. In DNA, the CDR3 is TGTGCCAGCAGCTTATTCCGGAGCTCTGGAAACACCATATATTTT.

The chain recombines TRBV6-5 with TRBJ1-2, with D tentatively TRBD1 (5 bases). CDR1 MNHEY and CDR2 SVGAGI come from the germline V gene. Trimming took 6 bases from V and 4 from J, leaving 15 bases between them. The length of the CDR3 is 14 residues. This chain's CDR3 is CASRPPGRTYGYTF. In DNA, the CDR3 is TGTGCCAGCAGACCTCCGGGACGGACCTATGGCTACACCTTC.

The gene calls are TRBV19 and TRBJ2-5; 8 positions match TRBD1. Germline CDR1 is LNHDA and CDR2 is SQIVND (reference sequence). This CDR3 contains 14 residues. With V trimmed by 4 bases and J by 5 bases, 6 bases remained unmatched. The CDR3 spells CASSTQGEWETQYF. DNA for the CDR3: TGTGCCAGTAGTACACAGGGGGAGTGGGAGACCCAGTACTTC. The complete variable domain, with remaining parts taken from reference TRBV19 and TRBJ2-5, reads DGGITQSPKYLFRKEGQNVTLSCEQNLNHDAMYWYRQDPGQGLRLIYYSQIVNDFQKGDIAEGYSVSREKKESFPLTVTSAQKNPTAFYLCASSTQGEWETQYFGPGTRLLVL.

This chain links TRBV5-1 with TRBJ2-7; no reliable D call. CDR3 size: 14 residues. Germline CDR1 and CDR2: SGHRS and YFSETQ. V gave up 2 bases and J gave up 0 bases, with 9 bases separating them. CDR3: CASSLTGSSYEQYF. In nucleotides, the CDR3 is TGCGCCAGCAGCTTAACGGGCAGCTCCTACGAGCAGTACTTC.

The rearrangement joins TRBV12-5 to TRBJ1-2, with a tentative D call TRBD1 (5 bases). The CDR3 consists of 12 residues. Per the germline V gene, CDR1 is LGHNT and CDR2 is FRNRAP. V gave up 5 bases and J gave up 6 bases, with 10 bases separating them. For the CDR3, the DNA is TGTGCTAGTGGTCTTGGGGGGAATGGCTACACCTTC. Encoded protein: CASGLGGNGYTF.